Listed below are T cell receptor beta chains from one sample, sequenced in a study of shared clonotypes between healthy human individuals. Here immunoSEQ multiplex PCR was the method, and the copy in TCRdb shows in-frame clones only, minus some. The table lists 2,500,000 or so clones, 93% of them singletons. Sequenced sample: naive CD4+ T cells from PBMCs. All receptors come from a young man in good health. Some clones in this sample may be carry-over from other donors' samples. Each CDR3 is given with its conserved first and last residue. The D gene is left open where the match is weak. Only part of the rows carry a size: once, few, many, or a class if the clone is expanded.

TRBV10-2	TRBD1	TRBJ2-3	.	TGCGCCAGCAGCACGGGACAGCTTCGCACAGATACGCAGTATTTT	CASSTGQLRTDTQYF
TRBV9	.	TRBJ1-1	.	TGTGCCAGCAGCGTGAGGGTGAGCACTGAAGCTTTCTTT	CASSVRVSTEAFF
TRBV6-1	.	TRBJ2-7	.	TGTGCCAGCAGGTTGGGGGGCGTCTACGAGCAGTACTTC	CASRLGGVYEQYF
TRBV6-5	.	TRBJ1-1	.	TGTGCCAGCAGTTACAGGGTTGAAGCTTTCTTT	CASSYRVEAFF
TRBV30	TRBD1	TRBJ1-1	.	TGTGCCTGGAGTGTACACAGGGGAGACATGAACACTGAAGCTTTCTTT	CAWSVHRGDMNTEAFF
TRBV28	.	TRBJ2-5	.	TGTGCCAGCAACGGACAGCAAGAGACCCAGTACTTC	CASNGQQETQYF
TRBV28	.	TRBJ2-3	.	TGTGCCAGCAGGCGTACAAGCACAGATACGCAGTATTTT	CASRRTSTDTQYF
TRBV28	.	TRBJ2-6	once	TGTGCCAGCAGTTTAGTAGGGATCTCTGGGGCCAACGTCCTGACTTTC	CASSLVGISGANVLTF
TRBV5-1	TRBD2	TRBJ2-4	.	TGCGCCAGCAGCTTGGATACTAGCGGGAGCAATGGTGCCAAAAACATTCAGTACTTC	CASSLDTSGSNGAKNIQYF
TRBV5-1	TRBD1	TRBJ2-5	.	TGCGCCAGCAGCCTGCGGACAGGGAGGAAAGAGACCCAGTACTTC	CASSLRTGRKETQYF
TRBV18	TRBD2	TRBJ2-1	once	TGTGCCAGCTCACCAGCGAGCGGGGGCTCCTACAATGAGCAGTTCTTC	CASSPASGGSYNEQFF
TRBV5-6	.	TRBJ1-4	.	TGTGCCAGCAGCCTTCGTAGGACTAATGAAAAACTGTTTTTT	CASSLRRTNEKLFF
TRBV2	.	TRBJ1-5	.	TGTGCCAGCAGTTGGGTTGAAGGTCAGCCCCAGCATTTT	CASSWVEGQPQHF
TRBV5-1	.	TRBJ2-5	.	TGCGCCAGCAGCTTATGGCAGGGAGGAGAGACCCAGTACTTC	CASSLWQGGETQYF
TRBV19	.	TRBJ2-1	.	TGTGCCAGTAGTACCCCAGGGGGCGGGAGTCGCGTTGAGCAGTTCTTC	CASSTPGGGSRVEQFF
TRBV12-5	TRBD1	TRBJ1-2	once	TGTGCTAGTGGTCCCGGGACAGGCTACTATGGCTACACCTTC	CASGPGTGYYGYTF
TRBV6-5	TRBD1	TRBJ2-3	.	TGTGCCAGTCGCCGGACAGGCGTTAGCACAGATACGCAGTATTTT	CASRRTGVSTDTQYF
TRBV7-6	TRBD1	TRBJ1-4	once	TGTGCCAGCAGCTTTCGGACAGGCTCGCTAACGGTCGAAAAACTGTTTTTT	CASSFRTGSLTVEKLFF
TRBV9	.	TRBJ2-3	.	TGTGCCAGCAGCGGCAGATTTGCAGATACGCAGTATTTT	CASSGRFADTQYF
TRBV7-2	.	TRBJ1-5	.	TGTGCCAGCAGCTTAGTAGGGGGGGATCAGCCCCAGCATTTT	CASSLVGGDQPQHF
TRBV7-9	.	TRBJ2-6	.	TGTGCCAGCAGCTTGCGCAGATACTCTGGGGCCAACGTCCTGACTTTC	CASSLRRYSGANVLTF
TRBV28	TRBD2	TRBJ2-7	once	TGTGCCAGCAGTCTAAGGGTGGGACTAGCGGTCCAAGAGGGCTACGAGCAGTACTTC	CASSLRVGLAVQEGYEQYF
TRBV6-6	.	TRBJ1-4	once	TGTGCCAGCAGTGACCGGGGTATCGGGGAAAAACTGTTTTTT	CASSDRGIGEKLFF
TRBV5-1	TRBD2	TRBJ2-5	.	TGCGCCAGCACCTTAGCGGGAGCGGGACAAGAGACCCAGTACTTC	CASTLAGAGQETQYF
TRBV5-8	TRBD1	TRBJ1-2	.	TGTGCCAGCAGCCCGAGGCAGGGGGCTTATGGCTACACCTTC	CASSPRQGAYGYTF
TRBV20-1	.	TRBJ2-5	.	TGCAGTGCCCGGGCAGAAGAGACCCAGTACTTC	CSARAEETQYF
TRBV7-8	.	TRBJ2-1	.	TGTGCCAGCAGCCAAACGCAGGGAAGTGGCTACAATGAGCAGTTCTTC	CASSQTQGSGYNEQFF
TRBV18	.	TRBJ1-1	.	TGTGCCAGCTCACCCAGTACAGTGAACACTGAAGCTTTCTTT	CASSPSTVNTEAFF
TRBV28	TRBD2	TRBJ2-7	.	TGTGCCAGCAGTTTAACGGGGCGCAGGGACTACTCCTACGAGCAGTACTTC	CASSLTGRRDYSYEQYF
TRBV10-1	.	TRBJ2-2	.	TGCGCCAGCAGTGGCCCCCTAGACAGCCCGGGTACCGGGGAGCTGTTTTTT	CASSGPLDSPGTGELFF
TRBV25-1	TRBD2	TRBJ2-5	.	TGTGCCAGCAGTGCCTCCCAAACTAGCGGGAGATGGGAGACCCAGTACTTC	CASSASQTSGRWETQYF
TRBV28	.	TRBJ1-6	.	TGTGCCAGCAGTTTCTACAGGGCCAATAATTCACCCCTCCACTTT	CASSFYRANNSPLHF
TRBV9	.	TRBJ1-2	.	TGTGCCAGCAGCGGCACCAATTCCGGGACCTTGGGAGGCTACACCTTC	CASSGTNSGTLGGYTF
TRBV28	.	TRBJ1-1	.	TGTGCCAGCAGTCAGCCGAGGGACACTAACACTGAAGCTTTCTTT	CASSQPRDTNTEAFF
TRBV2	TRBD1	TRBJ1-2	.	TGTGCCAGCAGCAACACCGGGACAGCCTACTATGGCTACACCTTC	CASSNTGTAYYGYTF
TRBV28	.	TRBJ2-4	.	TGTGCCAGCAGTTTAGTGGGGGTGGTGAAGGAAAACATTCAGTACTTC	CASSLVGVVKENIQYF
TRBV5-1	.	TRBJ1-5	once	TGCGCCAGCAGCTTGGGTATGCCCAATCAGCCCCAGCATTTT	CASSLGMPNQPQHF